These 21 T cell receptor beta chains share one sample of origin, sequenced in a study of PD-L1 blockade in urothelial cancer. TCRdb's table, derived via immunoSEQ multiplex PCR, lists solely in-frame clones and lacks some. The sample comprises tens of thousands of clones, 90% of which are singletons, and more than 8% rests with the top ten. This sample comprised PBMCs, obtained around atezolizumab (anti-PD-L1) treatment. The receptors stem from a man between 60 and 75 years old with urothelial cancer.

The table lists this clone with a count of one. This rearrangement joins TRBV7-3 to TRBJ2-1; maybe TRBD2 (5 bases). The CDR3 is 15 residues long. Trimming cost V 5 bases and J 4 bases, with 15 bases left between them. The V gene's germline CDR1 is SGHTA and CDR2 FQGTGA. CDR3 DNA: TGTGCCAGCAGCCCTACGAGCGGCCTATACAATGAGCAGTTCTTC. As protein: CASSPTSGLYNEQFF.

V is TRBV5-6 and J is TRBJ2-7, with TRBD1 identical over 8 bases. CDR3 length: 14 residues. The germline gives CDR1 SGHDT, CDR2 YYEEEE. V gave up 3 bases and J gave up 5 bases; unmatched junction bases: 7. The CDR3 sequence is CASSWTGSRNEQYF. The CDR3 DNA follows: TGTGCCAGCAGCTGGACAGGGTCTCGAAACGAGCAGTACTTC. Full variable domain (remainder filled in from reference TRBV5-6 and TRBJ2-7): DAGVTQSPTHLIKTRGQQVTLRCSPKSGHDTVSWYQQALGQGPQFIFQYYEEEERQRGNFPDRFSGHQFPNYSSELNVNALLLGDSALYLCASSWTGSRNEQYFGPGTRLTVT.

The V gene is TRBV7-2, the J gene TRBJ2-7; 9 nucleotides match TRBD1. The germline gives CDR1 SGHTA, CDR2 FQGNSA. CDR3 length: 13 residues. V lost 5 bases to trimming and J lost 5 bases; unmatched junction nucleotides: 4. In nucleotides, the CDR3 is TGTGCCAGCAGCACGGGACAGGGTCACGAGCAGTACTTC. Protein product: CASSTGQGHEQYF.

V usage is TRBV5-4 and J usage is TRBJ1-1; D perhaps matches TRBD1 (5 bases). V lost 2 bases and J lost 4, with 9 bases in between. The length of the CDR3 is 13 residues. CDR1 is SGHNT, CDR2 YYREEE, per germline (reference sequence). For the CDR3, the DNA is TGTGCCAGCAGCTTTAAAGGGGTCACTGAAGCTTTCTTT. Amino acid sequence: CASSFKGVTEAFF.

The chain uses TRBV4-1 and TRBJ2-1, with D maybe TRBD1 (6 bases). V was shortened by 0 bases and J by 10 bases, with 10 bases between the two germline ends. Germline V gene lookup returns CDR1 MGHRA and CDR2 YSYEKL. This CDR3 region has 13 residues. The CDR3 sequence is CASSQDQGFEQFF. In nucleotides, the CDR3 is TGCGCCAGCAGCCAAGATCAGGGGTTCGAGCAGTTCTTC.

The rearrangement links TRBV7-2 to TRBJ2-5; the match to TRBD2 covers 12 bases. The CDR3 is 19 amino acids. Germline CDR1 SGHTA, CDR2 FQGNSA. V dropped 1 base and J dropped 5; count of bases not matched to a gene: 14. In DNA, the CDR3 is TGTGCCAGCAGCTTAGGAGTCGGGCTAGCGGGGGGGCGGTATGAGACCCAGTACTTC. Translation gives CASSLGVGLAGGRYETQYF.

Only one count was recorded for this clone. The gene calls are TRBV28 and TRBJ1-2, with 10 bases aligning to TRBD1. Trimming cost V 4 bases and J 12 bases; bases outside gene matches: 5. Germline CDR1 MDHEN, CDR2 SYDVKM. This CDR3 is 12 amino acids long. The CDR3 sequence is CASSSKDRGNTF. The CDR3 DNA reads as TGTGCCAGCAGTTCTAAGGACAGGGGGAACACCTTC.

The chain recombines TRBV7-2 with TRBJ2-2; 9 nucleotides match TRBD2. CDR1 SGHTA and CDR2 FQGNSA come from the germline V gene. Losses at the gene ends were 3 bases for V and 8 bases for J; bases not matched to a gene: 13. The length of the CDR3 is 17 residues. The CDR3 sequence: CASSFTSGSGFLGELFF. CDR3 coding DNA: TGTGCCAGCAGCTTTACTAGCGGGTCGGGGTTTTTAGGGGAGCTGTTTTTT.

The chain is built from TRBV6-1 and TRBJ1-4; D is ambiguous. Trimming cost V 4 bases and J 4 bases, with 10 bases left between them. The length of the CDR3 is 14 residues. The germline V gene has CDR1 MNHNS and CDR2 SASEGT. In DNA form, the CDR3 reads TGTGCCAGCAGTGGCGGGGTGGGTAATGAAAAACTGTTTTTT. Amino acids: CASSGGVGNEKLFF.

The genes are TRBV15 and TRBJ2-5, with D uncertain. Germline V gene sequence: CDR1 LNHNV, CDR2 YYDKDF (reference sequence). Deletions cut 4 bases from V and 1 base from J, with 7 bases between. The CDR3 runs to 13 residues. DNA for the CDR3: TGTGCCACCAGCATTGACACCCAAGAGACCCAGTACTTC. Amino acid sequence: CATSIDTQETQYF.

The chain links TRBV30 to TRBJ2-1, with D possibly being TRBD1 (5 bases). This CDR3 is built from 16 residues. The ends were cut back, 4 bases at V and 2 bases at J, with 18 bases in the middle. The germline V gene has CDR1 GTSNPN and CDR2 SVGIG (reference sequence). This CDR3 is CAWKALGAPPYNEQFF. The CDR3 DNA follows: TGTGCCTGGAAGGCCCTTGGGGCCCCCCCCTACAATGAGCAGTTCTTC.

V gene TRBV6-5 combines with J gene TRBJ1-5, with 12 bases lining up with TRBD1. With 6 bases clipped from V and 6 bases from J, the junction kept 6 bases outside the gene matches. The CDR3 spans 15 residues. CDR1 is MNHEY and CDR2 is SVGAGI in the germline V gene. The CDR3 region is CASRPGTGGLQPQHF. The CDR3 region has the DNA TGTGCCAGCAGACCTGGGACAGGGGGCCTTCAGCCCCAGCATTTT.

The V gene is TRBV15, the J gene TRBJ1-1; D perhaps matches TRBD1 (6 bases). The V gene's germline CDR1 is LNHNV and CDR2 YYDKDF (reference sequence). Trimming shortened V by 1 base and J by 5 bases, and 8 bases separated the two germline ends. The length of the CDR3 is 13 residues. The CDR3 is CATSRVQGTEAFF. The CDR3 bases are TGTGCCACCAGCAGAGTCCAGGGGACTGAAGCTTTCTTT.

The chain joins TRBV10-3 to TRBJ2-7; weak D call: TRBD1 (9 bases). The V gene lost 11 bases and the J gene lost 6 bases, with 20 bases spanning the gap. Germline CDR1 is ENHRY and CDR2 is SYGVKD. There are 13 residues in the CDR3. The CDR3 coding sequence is TGTGCCCATTCGGGAGGGACAGGGATCGAGCAGTACTTC. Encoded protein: CAHSGGTGIEQYF.

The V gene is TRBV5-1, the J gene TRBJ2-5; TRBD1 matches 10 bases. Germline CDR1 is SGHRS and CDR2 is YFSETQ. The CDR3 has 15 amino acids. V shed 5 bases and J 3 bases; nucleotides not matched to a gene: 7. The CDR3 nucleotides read TGCGCCAGCAGTGTCGGGACAGGGGCTAAAGAGACCCAGTACTTC. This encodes CASSVGTGAKETQYF.

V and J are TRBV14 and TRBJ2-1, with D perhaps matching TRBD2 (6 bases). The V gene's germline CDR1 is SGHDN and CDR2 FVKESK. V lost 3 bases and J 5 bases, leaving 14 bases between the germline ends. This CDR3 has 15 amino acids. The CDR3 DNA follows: TGTGCCAGCAGCCAGGACTACCCGAGGGACAATGAGCAGTTCTTC. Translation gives CASSQDYPRDNEQFF.

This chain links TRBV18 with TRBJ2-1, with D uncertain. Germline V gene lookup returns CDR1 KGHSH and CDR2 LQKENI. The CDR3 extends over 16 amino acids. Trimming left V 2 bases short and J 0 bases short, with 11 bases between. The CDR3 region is CASSPARLRSYNEQFF. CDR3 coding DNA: TGTGCCAGCTCACCAGCGCGACTCCGCTCCTACAATGAGCAGTTCTTC.

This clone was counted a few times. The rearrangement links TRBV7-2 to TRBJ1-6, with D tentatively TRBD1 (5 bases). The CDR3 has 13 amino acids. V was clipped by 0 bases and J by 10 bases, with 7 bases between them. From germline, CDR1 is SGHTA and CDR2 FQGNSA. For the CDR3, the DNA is TGTGCCAGCAGCTTAGCTGGGGGGTCACCCCTCCACTTT. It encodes CASSLAGGSPLHF.

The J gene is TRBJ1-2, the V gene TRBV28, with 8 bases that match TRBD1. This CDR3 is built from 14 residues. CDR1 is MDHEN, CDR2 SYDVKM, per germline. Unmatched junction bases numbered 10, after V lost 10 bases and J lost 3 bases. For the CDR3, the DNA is TGTGCCACTTCAGGGGGCTCGAGAGACTATGGCTACACCTTC. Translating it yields CATSGGSRDYGYTF.

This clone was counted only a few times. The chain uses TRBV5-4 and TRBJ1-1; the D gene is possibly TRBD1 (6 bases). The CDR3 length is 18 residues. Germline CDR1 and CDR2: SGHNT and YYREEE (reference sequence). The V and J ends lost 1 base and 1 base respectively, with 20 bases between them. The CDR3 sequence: CASSLYADPRGANTEAFF. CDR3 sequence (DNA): TGTGCCAGCAGCTTGTACGCGGACCCCCGGGGGGCGAACACTGAAGCTTTCTTT. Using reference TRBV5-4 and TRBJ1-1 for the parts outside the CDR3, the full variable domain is ETGVTQSPTHLIKTRGQQVTLRCSSQSGHNTVSWYQQALGQGPQFIFQYYREEENGRGNFPPRFSGLQFPNYSSELNVNALELDDSALYLCASSLYADPRGANTEAFFGQGTRLTVV.

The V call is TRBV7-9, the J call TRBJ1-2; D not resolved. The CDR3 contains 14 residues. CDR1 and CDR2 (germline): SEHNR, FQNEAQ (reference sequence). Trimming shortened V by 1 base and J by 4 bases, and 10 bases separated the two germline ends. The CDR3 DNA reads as TGTGCCAGCAGCTTAGATAGGAGGTCCTATGGCTACACCTTC. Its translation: CASSLDRRSYGYTF.